This is a list of T cell receptor beta chains from one sample in a study of blood T cells in healthy people across ages. A single record per CDR3 protein comes from TCRdb applying MiXCR to the 5' RACE reads. Among about 1.8 million distinct CDR3 sequences, just under 50% were seen once, and the ten largest hold approximately 2%. Sequenced: blood. The receptors stem from a woman aged 40 to 50 in good health. The CDR3 runs from the conserved cysteine through the conserved F or W. The order of the fields is D gene, J gene, V gene, clone size, CDR3 protein, CDR3 DNA. D genes are given only for firm matches. Clone size is given for some rows only: seen once, a few or many times, or a class if the clone is expanded.

TRBD2 TRBJ2-5 TRBV2 NA CASSDSGGYNEQYF TGTGCCAGCAGTGATAGCGGGGGCTACAATGAGCAGTACTTC
NA TRBJ2-7 TRBV4-2 NA CASSRSRGQCLTYEQYF TGTGCCAGCAGCCGGAGTCGGGGCCAATGTCTGACCTACGAGCAGTACTTC
NA TRBJ1-2 TRBV6-5 NA CASSYSADSSGGYTF TGTGCCAGCAGTTACTCGGCAGACAGCTCTGGGGGCTACACCTTC
TRBD2 TRBJ2-1 TRBV4-3 NA CASSQRAGGDEQFF TGCGCCAGCAGCCAGCGAGCCGGGGGGGATGAGCAGTTCTTC
NA TRBJ2-5 TRBV5-1 NA CASSFGFRDPKETQYF TGCGCCAGCAGCTTCGGATTTAGGGACCCCAAAGAGACCCAGTACTTC
NA TRBJ1-5 TRBV28 NA CASTPGNQPQHF TGTGCCAGCACCCCGGGCAATCAGCCCCAGCATTTT
NA TRBJ2-1 TRBV5-1 few CASSLAQGNYNEQFF TGCGCCAGCAGCTTGGCCCAGGGAAACTACAATGAGCAGTTCTTC
NA TRBJ2-5 TRBV29-1 many CSVVGAETQYF TGCAGCGTTGTAGGGGCGGAGACCCAGTACTTC
NA TRBJ1-6 TRBV7-2 NA CASSLGVAVGSPLHF TGTGCCAGCAGCTTAGGAGTGGCAGTGGGCTCACCCCTCCACTTT
NA TRBJ2-1 TRBV10-3 NA CAISESWVEQFF TGTGCCATCAGTGAGTCGTGGGTTGAGCAGTTCTTC
NA TRBJ1-4 TRBV12-3/TRBV12-4 NA CASSLAPEVLEKLFF TGTGCCAGCAGTTTAGCCCCGGAGGTCCTGGAAAAACTGTTTTTT
NA TRBJ2-5 TRBV25-1 few CASSPDAGGPLRETQYF TGTGCCAGCAGTCCCGATGCCGGGGGGCCATTGAGAGAGACCCAGTACTTC
NA TRBJ1-2 TRBV2 NA CASSEGDTSYGYTF TGTGCCAGCAGTGAAGGGGACACTAGCTATGGCTACACCTTC
NA TRBJ2-5 TRBV28 NA CASSFEGRYQETQYF TGTGCCAGCAGTTTTGAGGGGCGCTACCAAGAGACCCAGTACTTC
NA TRBJ2-1 TRBV5-1 once CASSLEFPGTLYNEQFF TGCGCCAGCAGCTTGGAGTTCCCAGGGACCCTATACAATGAGCAGTTCTTC
NA TRBJ2-7 TRBV27 NA CASSPKGGYEQYF TGTGCCAGCAGCCCTAAGGGGGGGTACGAGCAGTACTTC
NA TRBJ1-5 TRBV6-5 NA CASSQTSNQPQHF TGTGCCAGCTCTCAGACTAGCAATCAGCCCCAGCATTTT
NA TRBJ2-5 TRBV28 NA CASSFIRGDEETQYF TGTGCCAGCAGTTTCATCAGGGGGGATGAAGAGACCCAGTACTTC
TRBD2 TRBJ2-1 TRBV9 NA CASRPRSGRPNEEQFF TGTGCCAGCAGGCCTAGAAGCGGGAGACCCAATGAGGAGCAGTTCTTC
NA TRBJ1-2 TRBV7-9 NA CASSLGSFGGYTF TGTGCCAGCAGCTTAGGCAGCTTTGGTGGCTACACCTTC
NA TRBJ1-2 TRBV20-1 NA CSARGGPSGYGSYTF TGCAGTGCTAGGGGTGGACCTTCGGGGTACGGCAGCTACACCTTC
NA TRBJ2-1 TRBV9 NA CASSVDITGGMLNEQFF TGTGCCAGCAGCGTAGACATCACTGGGGGTATGTTGAATGAGCAGTTCTTC
NA TRBJ1-4 TRBV15 NA CATTTGNSEKLFF TGTGCCACCACTACAGGGAATTCTGAAAAACTGTTTTTT
TRBD2 TRBJ2-3 TRBV20-1 NA CSASETSGTPDTQYF TGCAGTGCTAGCGAGACTAGCGGGACCCCAGATACGCAGTATTTT
TRBD2 TRBJ2-7 TRBV6-5 NA CASSYSASGGTYEQYF TGTGCCAGCAGTTACTCGGCTAGCGGGGGGACCTACGAGCAGTACTTC
NA TRBJ2-3 TRBV7-9 few CASSLGQATQYF TGTGCCAGCAGCTTAGGGCAGGCTACGCAGTATTTT
TRBD1 TRBJ1-5 TRBV20-1 NA CSARPWTGKRVNQPQHF TGCAGTGCTAGACCCTGGACAGGGAAGAGGGTCAATCAGCCCCAGCATTTT
TRBD1 TRBJ1-2 TRBV5-1 NA CASSQTGAANYGYTF TGCGCCAGCAGCCAAACAGGGGCGGCTAACTATGGCTACACCTTC
TRBD2 TRBJ2-1 TRBV5-1 few CASHDGTSSYNEQFF TGCGCCAGCCATGACGGGACTAGCTCCTACAATGAGCAGTTCTTC
TRBD2 TRBJ2-3 TRBV4-2 NA CASSQYSGGAADTQYF TGTGCCAGCAGCCAATACAGCGGGGGGGCTGCAGATACGCAGTATTTT
NA TRBJ2-1 TRBV24-1 NA CATSDPGPPFEGEQFF TGTGCCACCAGTGACCCCGGACCCCCGTTCGAAGGTGAGCAGTTCTTC
NA TRBJ2-5 TRBV6-5 few CASSHRHETQYF TGTGCCAGCAGCCACCGGCACGAGACCCAGTACTTC
TRBD2 TRBJ2-1 TRBV15 few CATSRDMNAGGGNEQFF TGTGCCACCAGCAGAGATATGAATGCGGGGGGGGGCAATGAGCAGTTCTTC
NA TRBJ1-2 TRBV28 NA CASSLGGWLGYTF TGTGCCAGCAGTTTAGGCGGCTGGTTGGGCTACACCTTC
TRBD1 TRBJ2-7 TRBV15 few CATSREVRGRYEQYF TGTGCCACCAGCAGAGAGGTGAGGGGGCGGTACGAGCAGTACTTC
TRBD2 TRBJ2-5 TRBV7-8 NA CASSAGLANSVVETQYF TGTGCCAGCAGCGCGGGACTAGCGAACTCTGTCGTAGAGACCCAGTACTTC
NA TRBJ2-1 TRBV28 few CASRPGRYNEQFF TGTGCCAGCAGGCCCGGAAGATACAATGAGCAGTTCTTC
NA TRBJ2-7 TRBV3-1 NA CASSQGMGAFYEQYF TGTGCCAGCAGCCAAGGTATGGGGGCTTTCTACGAGCAGTACTTC
TRBD2 TRBJ2-1 TRBV6-2/TRBV6-3 NA CASTLLAGGPNEQFF TGTGCCAGCACCTTACTAGCGGGAGGCCCCAATGAGCAGTTCTTC
NA TRBJ1-5 TRBV15 NA CASKDWGDNQPQHF TGTGCCTCTAAGGACTGGGGGGACAATCAGCCCCAGCATTTT
NA TRBJ2-1 TRBV7-8 NA CANSLALASNEQFF TGTGCCAACAGCTTAGCGCTAGCAAGCAATGAGCAGTTCTTC
NA TRBJ2-7 TRBV10-3 few CAISADPGDYEQYF TGTGCCATCAGTGCGGACCCTGGGGACTACGAGCAGTACTTC
NA TRBJ2-2 TRBV29-1 NA CSVDGTTGMGGELFF TGCAGCGTTGATGGGACGACGGGGATGGGCGGGGAGCTGTTTTTT
TRBD1 TRBJ2-1 TRBV24-1 few CATSGSDRGSSGEQFF TGTGCCACCAGTGGGAGCGACAGGGGATCCAGCGGTGAGCAGTTCTTC
NA TRBJ1-2 TRBV29-1 NA CSVDRAAEYYGYTF TGCAGCGTTGACAGGGCGGCCGAATACTATGGCTACACCTTC